The rows below give T cell receptor beta chains drawn from one sample of a study of Ad26.COV2.S vaccination and SARS-CoV-2 variants. Method: immunoSEQ multiplex PCR; TCRdb's copy keeps in-frame clones and lacks some. The table has fewer than 900,000 clones, roughly 90% seen once. Source: peripheral blood, taken in a trial of Ad26.COV2.S vaccine versus placebo. These receptors all stem from a person between 18 and 59 years old who received the Ad26.COV2.S COVID-19 vaccine or a placebo. The CDR3 runs from the conserved cysteine through the conserved F or W. D genes are given only for firm matches. The size field is filled for only some rows; it gives once, few, many or a size class.

abundance | j_gene | d_gene | len | v_gene | CDR3nt | CDR3aa
NA | TRBJ2-3 | TRBD1 | 17 | TRBV6-6 | TGTGCCAGCAGTCGAAGGGGGCTTAGCGTGCACACAGATACGCAGTATTTT | CASSRRGLSVHTDTQYF
NA | TRBJ1-5 | NA | 15 | TRBV6-5 | TGTGCCAGCAGCCCAAGGGGGGGGGCAGGTCAGCCCCAGCATTTT | CASSPRGGAGQPQHF
NA | TRBJ2-1 | NA | 15 | TRBV7-3 | TGTGCCAGCAGCTTAGGGCCGGCAGGGCACAATGAGCAGTTCTTC | CASSLGPAGHNEQFF
NA | TRBJ1-3 | NA | 12 | TRBV2 | TGTGCCAGCAGAGGGGCTGGAAACACCATATATTTT | CASRGAGNTIYF
NA | TRBJ2-7 | NA | 14 | TRBV6-2/TRBV6-3 | TGTGCCAGCAGTTACTTCTCGGACAAACACGAGCAGTACTTC | CASSYFSDKHEQYF
NA | TRBJ2-3 | TRBD1 | 14 | TRBV2 | TGTGCCAGCAGTGAACAGGGGGCAGGAGATACGCAGTATTTT | CASSEQGAGDTQYF
once | TRBJ2-1 | TRBD2 | 16 | TRBV24-1 | TGTGCCACCAGTGATTTGTCGGGAGGTACCTACAATGAGCAGTTCTTC | CATSDLSGGTYNEQFF
NA | TRBJ2-7 | NA | 14 | TRBV10-3 | TGTGCCATCAAGGGGGGCGGGACCGCCTACGAGCAGTACTTC | CAIKGGGTAYEQYF
NA | TRBJ2-3 | NA | 13 | TRBV15 | TGTGCCACCAGCAGAGACAAGAGAGATACGCAGTATTTT | CATSRDKRDTQYF
NA | TRBJ1-2 | NA | 13 | TRBV30 | TGTGCCTGGAGTCCGGCCGGCCACTATGGCTACACCTTC | CAWSPAGHYGYTF
NA | TRBJ2-3 | TRBD2 | 15 | TRBV3-1/TRBV3-2 | TGTGCCAGCAGCCCCCTGGGAGGGGCGGGAGATACGCAGTATTTT | CASSPLGGAGDTQYF
NA | TRBJ2-1 | NA | 14 | TRBV10-1 | TGCGCCAGCAGTGACCAGGTGGCCTACAATGAGCAGTTCTTC | CASSDQVAYNEQFF
NA | TRBJ2-4 | NA | 11 | TRBV5-8 | TGTGCCAGCAGCGCCGACAACATTCAGTACTTC | CASSADNIQYF
NA | TRBJ2-2 | TRBD2 | 18 | TRBV18 | TGTGCCAGCTCAAGGCTAGCGGGAGGGCCGGTGAACACCGGGGAGCTGTTTTTT | CASSRLAGGPVNTGELFF
NA | TRBJ1-1 | NA | 12 | TRBV7-2 | TGTGCCAGCAGCTTAACTGGGGCAAGGGCTTTCTTT | CASSLTGARAFF
NA | TRBJ1-1 | NA | 14 | TRBV30 | TGTGCCTGGAGAGACCTCCAGGGGAACACTGAAGCTTTCTTT | CAWRDLQGNTEAFF
NA | TRBJ2-7 | TRBD1 | 14 | TRBV27 | TGTGCCAGCAGTTCGTGGACAGGGGAGCACGAGCAGTACTTC | CASSSWTGEHEQYF
NA | TRBJ2-3 | NA | 14 | TRBV6-5 | TGTGCCAGCAGTTCGCAACAGGGTTCAGATACGCAGTATTTT | CASSSQQGSDTQYF
NA | TRBJ1-6 | NA | 17 | TRBV1 | TGCACCAGCAGCCAAGATCGACAGGGACAGGACAATTCACCCCTCCACTTT | CTSSQDRQGQDNSPLHF
NA | TRBJ2-1 | TRBD2 | 18 | TRBV18 | TGTGCCAGCTCACGTCGAGGGACTAGCGGAAGCTCCTACAATGAGCAGTTCTTC | CASSRRGTSGSSYNEQFF
NA | TRBJ1-3 | TRBD1 | 13 | TRBV5-1 | TGCGCCAGCAGCATGGACAGGGGATACACCATATATTTT | CASSMDRGYTIYF
NA | TRBJ1-2 | NA | 14 | TRBV28 | TGTGCCAGCAGACCAGCCGGGGTTAGCTATGGCTACACCTTC | CASRPAGVSYGYTF
NA | TRBJ2-6 | NA | 17 | TRBV7-8 | TGTGCCAGCAGCTTAAGCCCCTCAGGGGATGGGGCCAACGTCCTGACTTTC | CASSLSPSGDGANVLTF
once | TRBJ1-1 | NA | 12 | TRBV7-9 | TGTGCCAGCAGCTTAGCCGCCTTCGAAGCTTTCTTT | CASSLAAFEAFF
NA | TRBJ2-4 | NA | 16 | TRBV11-2 | TGTGCCAGCAGCCCCATGGGGCGGGGAGCCAAAAACATTCAGTACTTC | CASSPMGRGAKNIQYF
few | TRBJ2-7 | NA | 14 | TRBV9 | TGTGCCAGCAGCGTAGGAGCTGGTAGCTACGAGCAGTACTTC | CASSVGAGSYEQYF
NA | TRBJ1-3 | NA | 16 | TRBV5-1 | TGCGCCAGCAGCCCGACCTCGGGGACCTCTGGAAACACCATATATTTT | CASSPTSGTSGNTIYF
NA | TRBJ2-7 | NA | 14 | TRBV19 | TGTGCCAGTAGTAGCCGGGACTCTATCTACGAGCAGTACTTC | CASSSRDSIYEQYF
NA | TRBJ2-3 | TRBD1 | 17 | TRBV10-3 | TGTGCCATCAGTGAGCCCACAGGGGCGAGAAGCACAGATACGCAGTATTTT | CAISEPTGARSTDTQYF
NA | TRBJ1-1 | NA | 16 | TRBV15 | TGTGCCACCAGCAGAGATCGAGACAGGATGAACACTGAAGCTTTCTTT | CATSRDRDRMNTEAFF
NA | TRBJ2-1 | NA | 12 | TRBV10-3 | TGTGCCATCAGCTCTGTCTACAATGAGCAGTTCTTC | CAISSVYNEQFF
NA | TRBJ2-2 | TRBD1 | 15 | TRBV2 | TGTGCCAGCAGGCTCCAGGGGGCGAGCACCGGGGAGCTGTTTTTT | CASRLQGASTGELFF
NA | TRBJ2-3 | TRBD2 | 18 | TRBV15 | TGTGCCACCAGCAGAGCCCCTCCTAGCGGGAGGGCCACAGATACGCAGTATTTT | CATSRAPPSGRATDTQYF
NA | TRBJ1-1 | NA | 14 | TRBV25-1 | TGTGCCAGCAGTGGATCTCGGGTGAACACTGAAGCTTTCTTT | CASSGSRVNTEAFF
few | TRBJ2-2 | NA | 12 | TRBV4-2 | TGTGCCAGCAGTCCCGGTGGCGGGGAGCTGTTTTTT | CASSPGGGELFF
NA | TRBJ2-7 | TRBD2 | 15 | TRBV7-9 | TGTGCCAGCAGCAAGAGGACTAGCGCACCCTACGAGCAGTACTTC | CASSKRTSAPYEQYF
few | TRBJ1-4 | NA | 14 | TRBV5-4 | TGTGCCAGCAGCTTAGAGGCGGTGGGCGAAAAACTGTTTTTT | CASSLEAVGEKLFF
NA | TRBJ2-2 | NA | 11 | TRBV7-9 | TGTGCCGGGGGGCAGACCGGGGAGCTGTTTTTT | CAGGQTGELFF
NA | TRBJ1-4 | TRBD1 | 15 | TRBV10-3 | TGTGCCATCAGGAGGGAGGGGACAGGGAATGAAAAACTGTTTTTT | CAIRREGTGNEKLFF
NA | TRBJ1-4 | NA | 15 | TRBV11-2 | TGTGCCAGCAGCTTAAACCCTGCAACTAATGAAAAACTGTTTTTT | CASSLNPATNEKLFF
NA | TRBJ2-5 | TRBD1 | 14 | TRBV5-1 | TGCGCCAGCAGCTCCGGGACAGGGGGAGAGACCCAGTACTTC | CASSSGTGGETQYF
NA | TRBJ2-7 | NA | 15 | TRBV2 | TGTGCCAGCAGTGAGTTGGGGGGGCGAGGCTACGAGCAGTACTTC | CASSELGGRGYEQYF
NA | TRBJ2-6 | NA | 16 | TRBV19 | TGTGCCAGTAGTATTTACAGAACCTCTGGGGCCAACGTCCTGACTTTC | CASSIYRTSGANVLTF
NA | TRBJ2-1 | TRBD1 | 16 | TRBV7-8 | TGTGCCAGCAGCTTAGCCCGGGACAGGACGTACAATGAGCAGTTCTTC | CASSLARDRTYNEQFF
NA | TRBJ2-7 | TRBD1 | 13 | TRBV6-5 | TGTGCCAGCAGAGAGACAGGGGACCCCGAGCAGTACTTC | CASRETGDPEQYF
NA | TRBJ2-1 | TRBD2 | 15 | TRBV27 | TGTGCCAGCAGTTTTCTAGCGGGGGGGTACAATGAGCAGTTCTTC | CASSFLAGGYNEQFF
NA | TRBJ1-2 | NA | 15 | TRBV29-1 | TGCAGCGTTATGGACGGAAGAAGAAAGGGCTATGGCTACACCTTC | CSVMDGRRKGYGYTF
NA | TRBJ2-7 | TRBD2 | 15 | TRBV20-1 | TGCAGTGCTAGTCCGGGACTAGCGGGAGCGGGTGAGCAGTACTTC | CSASPGLAGAGEQYF
NA | TRBJ2-2 | TRBD2 | 15 | TRBV19 | TGTGCCAGTAGGAGCGGGGGATCGAACACCGGGGAGCTGTTTTTT | CASRSGGSNTGELFF
NA | TRBJ2-1 | NA | 16 | TRBV7-6 | TGTGCCAGCAGCCTTTACATTGTCAGCTCCTACAATGAGCAGTTCTTC | CASSLYIVSSYNEQFF
NA | TRBJ2-5 | NA | 15 | TRBV7-7 | TGTGCCAGCAGCCCCCGAGTAGGGGGGGATGAGACCCAGTACTTC | CASSPRVGGDETQYF
NA | TRBJ2-5 | TRBD2 | 13 | TRBV18 | TGTGCCAGCTCCGGGGGGGAACAAGAGACCCAGTACTTC | CASSGGEQETQYF
NA | TRBJ2-7 | TRBD1 | 14 | TRBV3-1/TRBV3-2 | TGTGCCAGCAGCCCCGGGACAGGGATGAACGAGCAGTACTTC | CASSPGTGMNEQYF
NA | TRBJ1-5 | NA | 14 | TRBV19 | TGTGCCAGTAGCCCAACAGGGTTAGGTCAGCCCCAGCATTTT | CASSPTGLGQPQHF